The 2 T cell receptor beta chains below were found in one sample sequenced in a study of blood T cell repertoires in COVID-19. Here immunoSEQ multiplex PCR was the method, and the copy in TCRdb shows in-frame clones only, minus some. The sample contains around 320,000 clones, roughly 90% of which appear only once. Sequenced input: PBMCs or T cells enriched from blood (not recorded which). These TCRs come from a woman younger than 45 who had been exposed to COVID-19.

The chain has TRBV14 and TRBJ1-5; 7 nucleotides align to TRBD1. CDR1 and CDR2 from the germline V gene are SGHDN and FVKESK. This CDR3 has 20 residues. Trimming cost V 0 bases and J 1 base; bases outside gene matches: 15. CDR3 DNA: TGTGCCAGCAGCCAAGATCGGGAGGGGGCCACCTATAGAAGCAATCAGCCCCAGCATTTT. It is translated as CASSQDREGATYRSNQPQHF.

With regard to this clone: Within the sample, other DNA sequences also encode this same CDR3. This rearrangement joins TRBV18 to TRBJ1-1; D may be TRBD1 (5 bases). CDR1 and CDR2 from the germline V gene are KGHSH and LQKENI. The CDR3 has 14 amino acids. V was shortened by 0 bases and J by 2 bases, with 7 bases between the two germline ends. The CDR3: CASSPPGGNTEAFF. The CDR3 region has the DNA TGTGCCAGCTCACCACCGGGGGGTAACACTGAAGCTTTCTTT.